The clone carrying this T cell receptor (beta chain) has only a few counts. Its matching antigen is unknown. This specimen belongs to a study of T cell repertoires in cytomegalovirus infection. Study-wide background: CMV infection plus the matching HLA type was flagged by public TCR beta signatures.

Study-wide points: The ex vivo response was dominated by HLA-C-restricted CMV-specific TCR beta clonotypes. Identification of carriers of CMV plus the relevant HLA was performed using cumulative public TCR beta family frequency.

From the reads, TCRdb called clonotypes with MiXCR, one entry per CDR3 protein. The sample consists of 80,000 to 95,000 distinct CDR3 sequences, about 29% of them appearing once. The source is a human donor in good health (CMV status not recorded). Some clones in this sample may be carry-over from other donors' samples. The specimen was CD8+ T cells from cultured PBMCs, collected from culture after CMV antigen stimulation.

The CDR3 region is CASSPSDWSATNEKLFF. CDR3 DNA: TGTGCCAGCAGCCCAAGCGATTGGTCTGCAACTAATGAAAAACTGTTTTTT. The V gene is TRBV11-2, the J gene TRBJ1-4; D unresolved. The length of the CDR3 is 17 residues. The germline CDR1 and CDR2 sequences are SGHAT and FQNNGV. V gave up 5 bases and J gave up 0 bases, with 16 bases separating them.